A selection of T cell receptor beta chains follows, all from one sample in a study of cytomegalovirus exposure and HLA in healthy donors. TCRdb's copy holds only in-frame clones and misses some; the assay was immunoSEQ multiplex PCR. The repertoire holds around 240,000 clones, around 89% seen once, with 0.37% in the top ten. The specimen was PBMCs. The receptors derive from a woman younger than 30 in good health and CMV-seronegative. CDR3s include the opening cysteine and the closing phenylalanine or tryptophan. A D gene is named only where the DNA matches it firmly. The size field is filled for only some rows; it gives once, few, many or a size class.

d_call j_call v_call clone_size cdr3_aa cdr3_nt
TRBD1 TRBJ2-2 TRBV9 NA CASSAYRQGAGGNTGELFF TGTGCCAGCAGCGCGTACAGACAGGGCGCCGGTGGGAACACCGGGGAGCTGTTTTTT
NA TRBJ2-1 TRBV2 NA CASSEKTRKFF TGTGCCAGCAGTGAGAAGACTAGGAAGTTCTTC
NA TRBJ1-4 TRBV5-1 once CASSLEGSDLFF TGCGCCAGCAGCTTGGAGGGGTCAGACCTATTTTTT
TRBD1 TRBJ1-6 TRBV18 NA CASSLNRDSNSPLHF TGTGCCAGCTCACTCAACCGGGACAGCAATTCACCCCTCCACTTT
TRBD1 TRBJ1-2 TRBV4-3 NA CASSQRQGFGYGYTF TGCGCCAGCAGCCAAAGACAGGGCTTCGGCTATGGCTACACCTTC
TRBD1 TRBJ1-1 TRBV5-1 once CASSLPQTGTNTEAFF TGCGCCAGCAGCTTGCCCCAGACAGGGACTAACACTGAAGCTTTCTTT
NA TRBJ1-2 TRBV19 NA CATVGQNYGGYTF TGTGCCACCGTAGGACAGAACTATGGAGGCTACACCTTC
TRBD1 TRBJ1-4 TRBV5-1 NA CASSLADRVRGLFF TGCGCCAGCAGCTTGGCGGACAGGGTAAGGGGACTGTTTTTT
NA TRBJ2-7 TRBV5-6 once CASSPDASSYEQYF TGTGCCAGCAGCCCAGACGCTAGCTCCTACGAGCAGTACTTC
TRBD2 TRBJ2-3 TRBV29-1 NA CSGALAVNTDTQYF TGCAGCGGGGCACTAGCGGTGAACACAGATACGCAGTATTTT
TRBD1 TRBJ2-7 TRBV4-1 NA CASSQDTGTGRYEQYF TGCGCCAGCAGCCAGGATACCGGGACAGGGAGATACGAGCAGTACTTC
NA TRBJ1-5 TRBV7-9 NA CASSPEGDTNQPQHF TGTGCCAGCAGCCCCGAGGGAGACACGAATCAGCCCCAGCATTTT
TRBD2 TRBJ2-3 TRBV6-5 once CASSYSGGASTDTQYF TGTGCCAGCAGTTATAGCGGGGGGGCAAGCACAGATACGCAGTATTTT
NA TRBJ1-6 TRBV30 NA CAWSPGPSPLHF TGTGCCTGGAGTCCCGGTCCATCACCCCTCCACTTT
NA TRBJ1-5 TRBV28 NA CASSLGQGYQPQHF TGTGCCAGCAGTTTAGGGCAGGGGTATCAGCCCCAGCATTTT
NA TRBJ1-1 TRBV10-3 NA CAISETELEAFF TGTGCCATCAGTGAGACAGAGCTTGAAGCTTTCTTT
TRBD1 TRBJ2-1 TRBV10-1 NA CASSPDRDYSYNEQFF TGCGCCAGCAGCCCGGACAGGGATTACTCCTACAATGAGCAGTTCTTC
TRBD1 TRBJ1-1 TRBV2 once CASSTSRQGVWVENTEAFF TGTGCCAGCAGTACATCAAGACAGGGAGTTTGGGTAGAGAACACTGAAGCTTTCTTT
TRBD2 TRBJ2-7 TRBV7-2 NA CASSPPSGGVGEQYF TGTGCCAGCAGCCCCCCTAGCGGGGGGGTTGGCGAGCAGTACTTC
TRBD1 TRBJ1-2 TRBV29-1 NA CSVEWGQNYGYTF TGCAGCGTTGAATGGGGACAGAACTATGGCTACACCTTC
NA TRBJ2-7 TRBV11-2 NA CASSPLLTNEQYF TGTGCCAGCAGTCCACTTTTGACTAACGAGCAGTACTTC
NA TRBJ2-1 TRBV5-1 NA CASSLAVFQGEQFF TGCGCCAGCAGCTTGGCCGTCTTCCAGGGAGAGCAGTTCTTC
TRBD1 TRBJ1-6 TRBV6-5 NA CASSYYGTGDSPLHF TGTGCCAGCAGTTACTACGGGACAGGTGATTCACCCCTCCACTTT
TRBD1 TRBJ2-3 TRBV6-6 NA CASSNRQGPTDTQYF TGTGCCAGCAGTAATCGACAGGGGCCCACAGATACGCAGTATTTT
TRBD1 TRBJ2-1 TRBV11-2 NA CASSLVRGRYNEQFF TGTGCCAGCAGCTTAGTAAGGGGGCGGTACAATGAGCAGTTCTTC
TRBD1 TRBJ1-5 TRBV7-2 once CASSLSQGLYSNQPQHF TGTGCCAGCAGCTTATCACAGGGGCTGTATAGCAATCAGCCCCAGCATTTT
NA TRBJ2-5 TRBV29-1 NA CSVEVGWEETQYF TGCAGCGTTGAGGTGGGGTGGGAGGAGACCCAGTACTTC
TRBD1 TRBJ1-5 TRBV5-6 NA CASSWGQGDQPQHF TGTGCCAGCAGCTGGGGACAGGGCGACCAGCCCCAGCATTTT
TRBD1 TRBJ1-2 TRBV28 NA CASRRTTGGSYGYTF TGTGCCAGCAGACGAACGACAGGGGGCAGCTATGGCTACACCTTC
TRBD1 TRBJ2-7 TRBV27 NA CASSLITATGDEQYF TGTGCCAGCAGTCTCATCACCGCAACAGGGGACGAGCAGTACTTC
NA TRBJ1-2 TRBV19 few CASSISHIMGYTF TGTGCCAGTAGTATCTCACACATTATGGGCTACACCTTC
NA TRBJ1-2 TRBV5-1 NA CASSPVAGPNYGYTF TGCGCCAGCAGCCCCGTGGCAGGCCCTAACTATGGCTACACCTTC
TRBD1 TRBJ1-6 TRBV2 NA CASSGQGGNSPLHF TGTGCCAGCAGTGGACAGGGAGGAAATTCACCCCTCCACTTT
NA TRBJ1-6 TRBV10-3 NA CAISESQGLNSPLHF TGTGCCATCAGTGAGTCTCAGGGGTTGAATTCACCCCTCCACTTT
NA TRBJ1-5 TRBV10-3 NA CAISGSGVGNQPQHF TGTGCCATCAGTGGCTCGGGGGTAGGCAATCAGCCCCAGCATTTT
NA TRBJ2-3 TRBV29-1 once CSVDGAAPDTQYF TGCAGCGTTGATGGGGCAGCCCCAGATACGCAGTATTTT
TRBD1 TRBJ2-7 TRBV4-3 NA CASSQGGRARGNGYEQYF TGCGCCAGCAGCCAAGGGGGCCGGGCCAGGGGGAACGGCTACGAGCAGTACTTC
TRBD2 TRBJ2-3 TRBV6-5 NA CASSYGTSATDTQYF TGTGCCAGCAGTTACGGGACTAGCGCTACAGATACGCAGTATTTT
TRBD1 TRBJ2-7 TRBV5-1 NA CASSRPGQRYYEQYF TGCGCCAGCAGCAGACCGGGACAGAGGTATTACGAGCAGTACTTC
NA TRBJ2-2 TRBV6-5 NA CASSYDALALAGELFF TGTGCCAGCAGTTACGACGCCCTAGCGTTAGCCGGGGAGCTGTTTTTT
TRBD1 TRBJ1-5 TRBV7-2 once CASSLYRGGQPQHF TGTGCCAGCAGCTTGTACAGGGGCGGTCAGCCCCAGCATTTT
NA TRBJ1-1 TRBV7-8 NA CASSPYIRIEAEAFF TGTGCCAGCAGCCCTTACATCCGAATTGAAGCTGAAGCTTTCTTT
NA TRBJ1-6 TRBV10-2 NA CASSPTGENSPLHF TGCGCCAGCAGCCCTACAGGAGAGAATTCACCCCTCCACTTT
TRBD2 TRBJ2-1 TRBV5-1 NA CASSLGLAGPNEQFF TGCGCCAGCAGTCTCGGACTAGCGGGCCCCAATGAGCAGTTCTTC
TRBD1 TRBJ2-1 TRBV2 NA CASSEALWGQGWLNEQFF TGTGCCAGCAGTGAAGCGTTATGGGGACAGGGGTGGCTCAATGAGCAGTTCTTC
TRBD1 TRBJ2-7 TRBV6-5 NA CASAGTDPYEQYF TGTGCCAGCGCCGGGACAGATCCCTACGAGCAGTACTTC
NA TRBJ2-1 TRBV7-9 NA CASSSPNQAHYNEQFF TGTGCCAGCAGCTCCCCCAATCAGGCCCACTACAATGAGCAGTTCTTC
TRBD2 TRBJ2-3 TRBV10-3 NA CAITPGTGGPHTDTQYF TGTGCCATCACCCCAGGGACGGGGGGGCCCCACACAGATACGCAGTATTTT